These 17 T cell receptor beta chains originate from one sample sequenced in a study of blood T cell repertoires in COVID-19. Some clones are missing from TCRdb's copy, which holds only in-frame ones; the method was immunoSEQ multiplex PCR. The sample gives 110,000 to 150,000 clones, under 80% of which show up once; 4.2% is in the top ten. The sequencing input was peripheral blood. These receptors were taken from a man aged 60 to 75 with acute or convalescent COVID-19.

This clone was detected once. The gene calls are TRBV19 and TRBJ2-1; 11 bases match TRBD2. CDR3 length: 16 residues. V shed 5 bases and J 5 bases; nucleotides not matched to a gene: 8. Per germline, CDR1 LNHDA and CDR2 SQIVND (reference sequence). The CDR3: CASSLPGLAEHNEQFF. The DNA for the CDR3 is TGTGCCAGTAGTCTGCCGGGACTAGCGGAGCACAATGAGCAGTTCTTC.

The V and J genes are TRBV6-5 and TRBJ2-1; 10 nucleotides align to TRBD2. Trimming cost V 5 bases and J 7 bases; bases outside gene matches: 5. CDR3 length equals 14 residues. Germline-derived CDR1 and CDR2 are MNHEY and SVGAGI. CDR3 sequence reads: CASSTGTSVNEQFF. CDR3 sequence (DNA): TGTGCCAGCAGTACCGGGACTAGCGTGAATGAGCAGTTCTTC.

This chain joins TRBV5-6 and TRBJ2-2; 7 bases map to TRBD1. This CDR3 has 14 residues. The germline CDR1 and CDR2 sequences are SGHDT and YYEEEE. V gave up 6 bases and J gave up 6 bases; unmatched junction bases: 8. This CDR3 is CASIEGAHAGELFF. CDR3 in DNA: TGTGCCAGCATAGAGGGGGCGCACGCCGGGGAGCTGTTTTTT.

This clone was picked up a small number of times. The rearrangement links TRBV18 to TRBJ2-3; weak D call: TRBD1 (6 bases). CDR3 size: 15 residues. The V gene lost 2 bases and the J gene lost 6 bases, with 15 bases spanning the gap. Looked up from germline, CDR1 is KGHSH and CDR2 is LQKENI. CDR3: CASSPKQGSSDTQYF. The DNA of the CDR3 is TGTGCCAGCTCACCAAAACAGGGTTCTTCTGATACGCAGTATTTT.

V and J are TRBV27 and TRBJ2-1; 8 nucleotides align to TRBD2. The CDR3 is 18 residues long. Germline assignment: CDR1 MNHEY and CDR2 SMNVEV (reference sequence). The V and J ends lost 5 bases and 0 bases, in that order; junction bases with no gene match: 12. This CDR3 reads CASSGFMAGGSSYNEQFF. The CDR3 region has the DNA TGTGCCAGCAGTGGTTTTATGGCGGGAGGAAGCTCCTACAATGAGCAGTTCTTC.

The chain joins TRBV6-5 to TRBJ2-7; 7 bases are a match to TRBD2. The CDR3 sequence is 15 residues long. The V segment lost 2 bases and the J segment 3 bases; nucleotides outside the gene matches: 7. In germline, CDR1 is MNHEY, CDR2 SVGAGI. The CDR3 reads CASSYGAGVGYEQYF. The CDR3 nucleotides are TGTGCCAGCAGTTACGGGGCGGGAGTGGGCTACGAGCAGTACTTC.

The V gene is TRBV28, the J gene TRBJ2-3; 7 bases line up with TRBD2. V lost 7 bases, J lost 5 bases, and 9 bases stayed unmatched. The CDR3 is 14 residues long. Germline V CDR1 and CDR2: MDHEN, SYDVKM. CDR3 in amino acids: CASKGGSRGDTQYF. CDR3 nucleotide sequence: TGTGCCAGCAAGGGCGGGAGCAGAGGAGATACGCAGTATTTT.

The gene calls are TRBV28 and TRBJ1-1, with D uncertain. Germline values: CDR1 MDHEN, CDR2 SYDVKM. The CDR3 spans 14 residues. The germline V and J ends were trimmed by 3 bases and 0 bases, with 8 bases remaining between them. The CDR3 loop is CASSLVLMNTEAFF. In nucleotides, the CDR3 is TGTGCCAGCAGTTTGGTACTTATGAACACTGAAGCTTTCTTT.

The chain couples TRBV27 to TRBJ1-2; D is perhaps TRBD1 (6 bases). The CDR3 contains 13 residues. Between the trimmed V and J ends, which lost 6 bases and 8 bases, there was a span of 16 bases. CDR1 MNHEY and CDR2 SMNVEV come from the germline V gene (reference sequence). The CDR3 reads CASSTNRAGGYTF. The CDR3 coding sequence is TGTGCCAGCAGCACTAACAGGGCAGGCGGCTACACCTTC.

V usage is TRBV5-1 and J usage is TRBJ1-2, with TRBD1 as a possible D gene (5 bases). This CDR3 contains 14 residues. Trimming removed 3 bases at V and 4 bases at J, with 13 bases between. Germline V gives CDR1 SGHRS, CDR2 YFSETQ. This CDR3 reads CASSSLNGGYGYTF. As DNA, the CDR3 is TGCGCCAGCAGCTCGCTGAACGGGGGCTATGGCTACACCTTC.

This rearrangement joins TRBV9 to TRBJ2-5, with D hard to call. The CDR3 is 17 amino acids. The V gene lost 0 bases and the J gene lost 4 bases, with 19 bases spanning the gap. The germline gives CDR1 SGDLS, CDR2 YYNGEE. This chain's CDR3 is CASSVVAGLTFRETQYF. The CDR3 DNA is TGTGCCAGCAGCGTAGTTGCAGGTCTCACCTTCCGAGAGACCCAGTACTTC.

This chain uses TRBV7-9 with TRBJ2-3; 7 bases map to TRBD2. Looked up from germline, CDR1 is SEHNR and CDR2 is FQNEAQ (reference sequence). The CDR3 sequence is 16 residues long. Germline trimming cut 5 bases from V and 0 bases from J; bases unmatched to any gene: 8. The CDR3 region is CASSPNSGRSTDTQYF. CDR3 DNA: TGTGCCAGCAGCCCAAATAGCGGGCGAAGCACAGATACGCAGTATTTT.

The chain uses TRBV5-5 and TRBJ2-7; tentative D call: TRBD1 (6 bases). The CDR3 covers 14 residues. Trimming shortened V by 4 bases and J by 7 bases, and 18 bases separated the two germline ends. Germline loops: CDR1 SGHKS, CDR2 YYEKEE (reference sequence). The CDR3 is CASSRDAGAGEQYF. CDR3 DNA: TGTGCCAGCAGCAGAGATGCAGGGGCCGGAGAGCAGTACTTC.

Many counts were recorded for this clone. The chain couples TRBV9 to TRBJ2-7; possibly TRBD2 for D (5 bases). The germline V gene encodes CDR1 SGDLS and CDR2 YYNGEE. This CDR3 has 14 amino acids. With 4 bases removed from V and 0 bases from J, the gap between germline ends came to 11 bases. CDR3: CASSYGLDSYEQYF. In DNA, the CDR3 is TGTGCCAGCAGCTACGGACTTGACTCCTACGAGCAGTACTTC.

The CDR3 nucleotides read TGTGCCACCAGCAGAGGCCAGGGATACAATGAGCAGTTCTTC. This encodes CATSRGQGYNEQFF. J is TRBJ2-1 and V is TRBV15; D is perhaps TRBD1 (5 bases). There are 14 residues in the CDR3. The germline V and J ends were trimmed by 1 base and 4 bases, with 8 bases remaining between them. The germline CDR1 and CDR2 sequences are LNHNV and YYDKDF (reference sequence).

The chain has TRBV10-2 and TRBJ2-7, with 10 bases matching TRBD1. V shed 6 bases and J 6 bases; nucleotides not matched to a gene: 5. Germline CDR1 is WSHSY and CDR2 is SAAADI. There are 13 residues in the CDR3. This CDR3 is CASSDRGQGEQYF. In nucleotides, the CDR3 is TGCGCCAGCAGCGACAGGGGGCAGGGCGAGCAGTACTTC.

The sample holds one count of this clone. The rearrangement uses TRBV7-9 and TRBJ2-7; 9 bases fit TRBD2. CDR1 and CDR2 (germline): SEHNR, FQNEAQ (reference sequence). The CDR3 covers 15 residues. With 6 bases clipped from V and 5 bases from J, the junction kept 11 bases outside the gene matches. The CDR3 DNA sequence: TGTGCCAGCAGTTCAAGCGGGAGGCCACTTCACGAGCAGTACTTC. It is translated as CASSSSGRPLHEQYF.